This T cell receptor beta chain was documented in a study of T cell repertoires in cytomegalovirus infection. Study details: Evidence of both CMV infection and a matching HLA type came from public TCR beta signatures.

This clonotype is a singleton in its sample. Trimming removed 3 bases at V and 3 bases at J, with 11 bases between. CDR3 length equals 14 residues. TCRdb redid the calling of the reads with MiXCR, one entry per CDR3 protein. The data contain around 300,000 distinct CDR3 sequences, about 25% of them singletons. The specimen sequenced was PBMCs. The origin of this receptor is a human donor in good health (CMV status not recorded). Some clones in this sample may be carry-over from other donors' samples. The chain links TRBV12-3 or TRBV12-4 to TRBJ1-2, with D maybe TRBD1 (6 bases). The CDR3 loop reads CASSLGGEDYGYTF. The CDR3 DNA sequence: TGTGCCAGCAGTTTGGGGGGCGAGGACTATGGCTACACCTTC.